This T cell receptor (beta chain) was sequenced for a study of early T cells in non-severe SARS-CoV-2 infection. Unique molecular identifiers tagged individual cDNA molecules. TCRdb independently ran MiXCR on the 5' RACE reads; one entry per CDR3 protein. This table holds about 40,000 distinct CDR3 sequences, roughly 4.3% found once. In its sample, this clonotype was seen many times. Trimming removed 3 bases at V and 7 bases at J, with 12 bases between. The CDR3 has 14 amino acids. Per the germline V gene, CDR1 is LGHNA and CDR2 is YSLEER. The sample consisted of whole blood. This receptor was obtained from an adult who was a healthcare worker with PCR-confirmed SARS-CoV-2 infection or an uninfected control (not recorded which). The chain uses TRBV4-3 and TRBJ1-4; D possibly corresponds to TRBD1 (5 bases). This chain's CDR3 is CASSQSPRGEKLFF. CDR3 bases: TGCGCCAGCAGCCAGAGCCCGAGGGGTGAAAAACTGTTTTTT.